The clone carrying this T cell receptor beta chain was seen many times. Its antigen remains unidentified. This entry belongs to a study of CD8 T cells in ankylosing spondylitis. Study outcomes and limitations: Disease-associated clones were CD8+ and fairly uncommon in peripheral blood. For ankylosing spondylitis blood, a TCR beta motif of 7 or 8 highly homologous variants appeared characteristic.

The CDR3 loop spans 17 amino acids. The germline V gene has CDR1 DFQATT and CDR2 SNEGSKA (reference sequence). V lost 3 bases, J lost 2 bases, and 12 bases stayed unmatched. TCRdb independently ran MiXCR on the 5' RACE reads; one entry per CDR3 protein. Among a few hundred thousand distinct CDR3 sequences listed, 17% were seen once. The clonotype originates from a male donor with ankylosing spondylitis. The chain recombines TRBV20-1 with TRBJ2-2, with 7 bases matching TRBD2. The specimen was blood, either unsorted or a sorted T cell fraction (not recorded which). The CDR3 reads CSARGAGPERNTGELFF. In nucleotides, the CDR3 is TGCAGTGCTAGGGGAGCGGGGCCGGAGAGAAACACCGGGGAGCTGTTTTTT.